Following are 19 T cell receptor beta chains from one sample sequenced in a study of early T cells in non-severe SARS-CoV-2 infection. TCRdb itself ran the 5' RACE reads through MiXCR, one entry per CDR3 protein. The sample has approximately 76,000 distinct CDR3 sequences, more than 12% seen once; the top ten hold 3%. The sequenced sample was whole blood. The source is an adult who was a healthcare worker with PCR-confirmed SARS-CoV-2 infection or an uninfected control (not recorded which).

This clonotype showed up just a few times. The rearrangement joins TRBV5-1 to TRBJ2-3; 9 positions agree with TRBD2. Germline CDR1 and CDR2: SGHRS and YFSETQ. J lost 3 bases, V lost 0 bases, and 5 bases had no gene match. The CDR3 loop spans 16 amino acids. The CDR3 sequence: CASSLEVAGGTDTQYF. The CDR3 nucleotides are TGCGCCAGCAGCTTGGAGGTCGCGGGGGGGACAGATACGCAGTATTTT.

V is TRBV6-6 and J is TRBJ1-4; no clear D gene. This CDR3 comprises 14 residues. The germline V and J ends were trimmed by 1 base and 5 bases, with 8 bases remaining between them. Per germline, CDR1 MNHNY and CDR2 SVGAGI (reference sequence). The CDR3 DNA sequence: TGTGCCAGCAGTTACTTTGGCGGGAATGAAAAACTGTTTTTT. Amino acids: CASSYFGGNEKLFF.

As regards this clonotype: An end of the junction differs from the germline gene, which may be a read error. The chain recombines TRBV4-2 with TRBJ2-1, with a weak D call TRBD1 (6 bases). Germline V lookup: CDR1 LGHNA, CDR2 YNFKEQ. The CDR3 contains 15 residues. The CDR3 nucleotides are TGTGCCAGCAGCCAAGATAGGATCAGGGGCAATGAGCAGATCTTC. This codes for CASSQDRIRGNEQIF.

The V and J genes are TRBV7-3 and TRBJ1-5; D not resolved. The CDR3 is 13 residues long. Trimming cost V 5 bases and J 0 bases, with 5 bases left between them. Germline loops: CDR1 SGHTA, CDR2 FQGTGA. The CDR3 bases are TGTGCCAGCAGCCTCGATAGCAATCAGCCCCAGCATTTT. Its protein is CASSLDSNQPQHF.

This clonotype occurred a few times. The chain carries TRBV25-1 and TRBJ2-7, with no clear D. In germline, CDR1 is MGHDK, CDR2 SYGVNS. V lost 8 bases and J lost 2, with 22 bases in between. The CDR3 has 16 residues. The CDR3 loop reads CASRAPSGPKAYEQYF. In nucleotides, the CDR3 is TGTGCCAGCCGCGCCCCGTCCGGGCCAAAAGCCTACGAGCAGTACTTC.

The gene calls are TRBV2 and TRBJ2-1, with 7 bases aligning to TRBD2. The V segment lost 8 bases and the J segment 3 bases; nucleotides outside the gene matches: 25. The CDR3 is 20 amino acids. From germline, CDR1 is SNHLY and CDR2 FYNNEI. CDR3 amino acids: CASADGAGYSQRGDYNEQFF. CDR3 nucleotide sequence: TGTGCCAGCGCCGATGGAGCAGGGTATTCCCAGCGGGGAGACTACAATGAGCAGTTCTTC.

The CDR3 DNA reads as TGCAGCGTCGTTGAATTCGACGGGAGTATGCATTTT. This gives the protein CSVVEFDGSMHF. V is TRBV29-1 and J is TRBJ1-5, with D unclear. Germline-derived CDR1 and CDR2 are SQVTM and ANQGSEA. Trimming left V 6 bases short and J 15 bases short, with 21 bases between. The CDR3 is 12 residues long.

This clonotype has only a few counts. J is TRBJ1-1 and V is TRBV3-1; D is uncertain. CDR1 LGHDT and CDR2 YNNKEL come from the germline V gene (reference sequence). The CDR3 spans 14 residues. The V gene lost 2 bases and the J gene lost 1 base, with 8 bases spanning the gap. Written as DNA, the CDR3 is TGTGCCAGCAGCCAACAAGTGTCGAACACTGAAGCTTTCTTT. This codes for CASSQQVSNTEAFF. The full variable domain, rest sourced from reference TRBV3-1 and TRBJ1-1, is DTAVSQTPKYLVTQMGNDKSIKCEQNLGHDTMYWYKQDSKKFLKIMFSYNNKELIINETVPNRFSPKSPDKAHLNLHINSLELGDSAVYFCASSQQVSNTEAFFGQGTRLTVV.

As DNA, the CDR3 is TGTGCCAGTACCTTTAGCGGGAGTAGGGCAGATACGCAGTATTTT. Its protein product is CASTFSGSRADTQYF. The V gene is TRBV19, the J gene TRBJ2-3; TRBD2 aligns across 9 bases. The germline V gene has CDR1 LNHDA and CDR2 SQIVND (reference sequence). Losses at the gene ends were 7 bases for V and 4 bases for J; bases not matched to a gene: 9. CDR3 length equals 15 residues.

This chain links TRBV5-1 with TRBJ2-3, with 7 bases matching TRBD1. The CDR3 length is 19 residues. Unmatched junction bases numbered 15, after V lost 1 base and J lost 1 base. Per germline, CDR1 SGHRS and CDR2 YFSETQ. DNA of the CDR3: TGCGCCAGCAGCTTGTTTTTGAGTACAGGGGTGAAAGGCACAGATACGCAGTATTTT. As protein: CASSLFLSTGVKGTDTQYF. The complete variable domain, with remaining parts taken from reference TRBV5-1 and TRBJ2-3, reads KAGVTQTPRYLIKTRGQQVTLSCSPISGHRSVSWYQQTPGQGLQFLFEYFSETQRNKGNFPGRFSGRQFSNSRSEMNVSTLELGDSALYLCASSLFLSTGVKGTDTQYFGPGTRLTVL.

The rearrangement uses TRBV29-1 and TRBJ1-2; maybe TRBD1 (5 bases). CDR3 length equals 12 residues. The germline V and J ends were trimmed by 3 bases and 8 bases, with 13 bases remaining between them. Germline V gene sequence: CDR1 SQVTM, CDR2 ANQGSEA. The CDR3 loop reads CSVEKGQRGYTF. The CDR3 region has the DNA TGCAGCGTTGAGAAGGGGCAGAGGGGCTACACCTTC. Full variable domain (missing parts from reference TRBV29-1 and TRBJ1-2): SAVISQKPSRDICQRGTSLTIQCQVDSQVTMMFWYRQQPGQSLTLIATANQGSEATYESGFVIDKFPISRPNLTFSTLTVSNMSPEDSSIYLCSVEKGQRGYTFGSGTRLTVV.

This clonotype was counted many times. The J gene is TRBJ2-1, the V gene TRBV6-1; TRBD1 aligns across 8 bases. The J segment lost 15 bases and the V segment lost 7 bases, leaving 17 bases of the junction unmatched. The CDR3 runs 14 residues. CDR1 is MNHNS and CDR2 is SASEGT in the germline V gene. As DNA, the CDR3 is TGTGCCAGCAACCCGGGACAGGAAGGGTTATACGTGTTCTTC. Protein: CASNPGQEGLYVFF.

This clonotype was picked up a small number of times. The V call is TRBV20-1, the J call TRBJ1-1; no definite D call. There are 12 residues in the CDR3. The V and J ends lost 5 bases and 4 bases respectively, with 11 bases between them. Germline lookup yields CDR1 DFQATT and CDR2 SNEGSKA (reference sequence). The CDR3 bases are TGCAGTGCTGCGGGTGTGGGCACTGAAGCTTTCTTT. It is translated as CSAAGVGTEAFF.

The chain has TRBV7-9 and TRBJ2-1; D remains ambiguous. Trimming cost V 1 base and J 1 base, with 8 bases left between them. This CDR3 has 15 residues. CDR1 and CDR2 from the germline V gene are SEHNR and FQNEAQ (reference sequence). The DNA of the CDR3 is TGTGCCAGCAGCTTAGTGGCAGAATCCTACAATGAGCAGTTCTTC. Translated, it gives CASSLVAESYNEQFF.

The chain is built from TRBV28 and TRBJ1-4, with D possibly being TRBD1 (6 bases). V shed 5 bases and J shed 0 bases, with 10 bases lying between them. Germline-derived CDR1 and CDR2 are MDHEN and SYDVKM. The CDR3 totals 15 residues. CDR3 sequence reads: CASSSEGATNEKLFF. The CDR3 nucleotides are TGTGCCAGCAGTAGCGAGGGGGCAACTAATGAAAAACTGTTTTTT.

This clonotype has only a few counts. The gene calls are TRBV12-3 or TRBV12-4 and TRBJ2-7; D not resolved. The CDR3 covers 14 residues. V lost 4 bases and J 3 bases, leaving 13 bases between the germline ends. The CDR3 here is CASSYAEWDYEQYF. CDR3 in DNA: TGTGCCAGCAGTTACGCGGAGTGGGACTACGAGCAGTACTTC.

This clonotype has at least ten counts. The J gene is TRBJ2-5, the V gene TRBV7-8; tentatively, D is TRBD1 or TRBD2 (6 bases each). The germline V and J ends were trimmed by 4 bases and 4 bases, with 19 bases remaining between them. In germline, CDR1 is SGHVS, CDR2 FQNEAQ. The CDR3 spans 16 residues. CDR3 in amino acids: CASSSLRVGGSETQYF. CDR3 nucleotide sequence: TGTGCCAGCAGCTCCCTCAGGGTAGGGGGGTCAGAGACCCAGTACTTC.

As DNA, the CDR3 is TGTGCCAGCAGCGTAGCTTCAGGGGGCAACTACGAGCAGTACTTC. This sequence encodes CASSVASGGNYEQYF. The chain links TRBV9 to TRBJ2-7; 8 nucleotides agree with TRBD1. After removal of 0 bases from V and 3 bases from J, the junction contained 5 bases not matched to a gene. The CDR3 is 15 amino acids. Germline assignment: CDR1 SGDLS and CDR2 YYNGEE.

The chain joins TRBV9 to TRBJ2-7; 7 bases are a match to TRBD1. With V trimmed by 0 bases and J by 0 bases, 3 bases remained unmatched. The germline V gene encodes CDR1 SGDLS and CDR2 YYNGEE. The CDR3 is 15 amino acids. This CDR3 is CASSVEGALSYEQYF. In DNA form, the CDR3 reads TGTGCCAGCAGCGTAGAGGGGGCCCTCTCCTACGAGCAGTACTTC.